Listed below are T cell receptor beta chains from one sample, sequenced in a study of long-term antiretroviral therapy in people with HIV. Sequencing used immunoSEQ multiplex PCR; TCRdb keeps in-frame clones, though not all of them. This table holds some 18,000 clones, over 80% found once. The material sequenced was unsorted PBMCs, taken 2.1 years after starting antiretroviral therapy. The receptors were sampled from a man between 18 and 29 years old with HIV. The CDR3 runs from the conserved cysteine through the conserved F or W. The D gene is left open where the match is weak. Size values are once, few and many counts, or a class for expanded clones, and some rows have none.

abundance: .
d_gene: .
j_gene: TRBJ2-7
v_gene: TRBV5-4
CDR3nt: TGTGCCAGCAGCTTGCCCCAGACCTACGAGCAGTACTTC
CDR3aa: CASSLPQTYEQYF

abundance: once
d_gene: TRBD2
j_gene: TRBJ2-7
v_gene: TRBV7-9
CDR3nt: TGTGCCAGCAGCACCGCAAGGGCGGGAGAAGACGAGCAGTACTTC
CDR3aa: CASSTARAGEDEQYF

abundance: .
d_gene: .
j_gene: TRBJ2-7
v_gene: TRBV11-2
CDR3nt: TGTGCCAGCAGCACACAGGCTTACGAGCAGTACTTC
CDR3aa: CASSTQAYEQYF

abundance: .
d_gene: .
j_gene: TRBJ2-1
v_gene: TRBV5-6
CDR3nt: TGTGCCAGCAGCTTACGTATATACAATGAGCAGTTCTTC
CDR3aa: CASSLRIYNEQFF

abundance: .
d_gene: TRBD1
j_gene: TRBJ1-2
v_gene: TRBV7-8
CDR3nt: TGTGCCAGCAGCTTGGTCGGGACAGGAGTCGATGGCTACACCTTC
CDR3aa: CASSLVGTGVDGYTF

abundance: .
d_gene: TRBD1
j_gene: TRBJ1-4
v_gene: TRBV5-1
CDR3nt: TGCGCCAGCAGCCTCGGGACAGGAGGGGATGAAAAACTGTTTTTT
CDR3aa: CASSLGTGGDEKLFF

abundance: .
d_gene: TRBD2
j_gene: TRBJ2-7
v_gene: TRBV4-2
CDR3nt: TGTGCCAGCAGCCAAGAGGCTAGCGGGAGCTGGGAGCAGTACTTC
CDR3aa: CASSQEASGSWEQYF

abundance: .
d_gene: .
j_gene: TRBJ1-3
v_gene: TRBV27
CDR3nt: TGTGCCAGCAGTTTAGTGGGGACTCCTGGAAACACCATATATTTT
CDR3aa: CASSLVGTPGNTIYF

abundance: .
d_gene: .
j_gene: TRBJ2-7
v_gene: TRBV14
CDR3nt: TGTGCCAGCAGCCAACAGGGTAGGGGGATATACGAGCAGTACTTC
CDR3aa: CASSQQGRGIYEQYF

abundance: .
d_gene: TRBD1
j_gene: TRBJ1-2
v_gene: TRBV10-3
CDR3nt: TGTGCCACAGCGGGACAGGGGTCCTATGGCTACACCTTC
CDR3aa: CATAGQGSYGYTF

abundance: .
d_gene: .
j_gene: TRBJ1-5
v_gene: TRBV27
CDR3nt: TGTGCCAGTGGGGACCGAGGCCAGCCCCAGCATTTT
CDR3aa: CASGDRGQPQHF

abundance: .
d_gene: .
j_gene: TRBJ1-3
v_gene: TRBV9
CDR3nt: TGTGCCAGCAACGTAGGGGGGGCTGGAAACACCATATATTTT
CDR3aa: CASNVGGAGNTIYF

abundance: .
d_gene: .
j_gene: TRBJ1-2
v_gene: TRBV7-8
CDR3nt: TGTGCCAGCAGCTTAGGGGTCCCTAAAGGGGGAAGAGGGGCTGGCTACACCTTC
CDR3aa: CASSLGVPKGGRGAGYTF

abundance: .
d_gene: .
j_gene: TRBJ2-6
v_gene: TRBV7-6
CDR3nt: TGTGCCAGCAGCACCGGGACCGGTTACTCTGGGGCCAACGTCCTGACTTTC
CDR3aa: CASSTGTGYSGANVLTF

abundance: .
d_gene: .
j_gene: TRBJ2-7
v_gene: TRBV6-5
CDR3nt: TGTGCCAGCAGTTACTCAGACAGGACCCGTCGCTACGAGCAGTACTTC
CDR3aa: CASSYSDRTRRYEQYF

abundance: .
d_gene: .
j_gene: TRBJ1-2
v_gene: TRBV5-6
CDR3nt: TGTGCCAGCAGCTTTTCCCAGGGACTCGATGGCTACACCTTC
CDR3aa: CASSFSQGLDGYTF

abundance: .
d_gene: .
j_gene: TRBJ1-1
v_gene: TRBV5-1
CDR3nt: TGCGCCAGCAGCTCTGGGGAGGACAGAGTGAACACTGAAGCTTTCTTT
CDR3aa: CASSSGEDRVNTEAFF

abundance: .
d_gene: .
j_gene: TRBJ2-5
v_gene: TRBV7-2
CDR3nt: TGTGCCAGCGGCCAAGAGACCCAGTACTTC
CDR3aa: CASGQETQYF

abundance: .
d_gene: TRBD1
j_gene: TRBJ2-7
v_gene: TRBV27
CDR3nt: TGTGCCAGCAGTTTAGAACAGGGGGCCTACGAGCAGTACTTC
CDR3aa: CASSLEQGAYEQYF

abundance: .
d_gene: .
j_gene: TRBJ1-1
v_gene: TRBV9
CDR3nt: TGTGCCAGCAGCGTAAATGGGGTCCTCACTGAAGCTTTCTTT
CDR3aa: CASSVNGVLTEAFF

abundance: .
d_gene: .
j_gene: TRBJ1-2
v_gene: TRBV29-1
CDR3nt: TGCAGCGTTGAAGGAGAGCCGGGCCTCTATGGCTACACCTTC
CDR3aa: CSVEGEPGLYGYTF

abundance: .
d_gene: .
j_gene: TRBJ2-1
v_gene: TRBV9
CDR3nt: TGTGCCAGCAGCGTAGGCGTAATATACAATGAGCAGTTCTTC
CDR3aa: CASSVGVIYNEQFF

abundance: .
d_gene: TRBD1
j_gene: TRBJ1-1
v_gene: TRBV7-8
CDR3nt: TGTGCCAGCAGCACGCAGGGGGGGACCCACACTGAAGCTTTCTTT
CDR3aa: CASSTQGGTHTEAFF

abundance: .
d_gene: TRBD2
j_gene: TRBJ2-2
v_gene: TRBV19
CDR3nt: TGTGCCAGTAGAAACTCCGGGACTAGCGGGGGGACCGGGGAGCTGTTTTTT
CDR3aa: CASRNSGTSGGTGELFF

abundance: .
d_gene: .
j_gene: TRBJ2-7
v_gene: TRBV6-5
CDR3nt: TGTGCCAGCAGTGACAGGTGGGGTTACGAGCAGTACTTC
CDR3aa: CASSDRWGYEQYF

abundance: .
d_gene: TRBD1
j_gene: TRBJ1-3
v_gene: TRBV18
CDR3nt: TGTGCCAGCTCACCCCTACCGACTGAGACAGGGGGCGACATCGGAAACACCATATATTTT
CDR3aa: CASSPLPTETGGDIGNTIYF

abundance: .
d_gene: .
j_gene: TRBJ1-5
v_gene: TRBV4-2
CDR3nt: TGTGCCAGCAGCCAAGGGGGGGCGAGCAATCAGCCCCAGCATTTT
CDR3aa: CASSQGGASNQPQHF

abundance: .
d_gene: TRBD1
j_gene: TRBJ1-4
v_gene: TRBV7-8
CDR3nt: TGTGCCAGCAGCTGGCCCGGGGGGACAGGGGCTAATGAAAAACTGTTTTTT
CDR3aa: CASSWPGGTGANEKLFF

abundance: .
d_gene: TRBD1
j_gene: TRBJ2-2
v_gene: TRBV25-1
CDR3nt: TGTGCCAGCAGGAAGTCCGGGACAGGTAACACCGGGGAGCTGTTTTTT
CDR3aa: CASRKSGTGNTGELFF

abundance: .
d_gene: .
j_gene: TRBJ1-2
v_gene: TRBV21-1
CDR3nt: TGTGCCAGCAGCAGAAGTCTTCTCCCAAGTGGGGGCTACACCTTC
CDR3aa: CASSRSLLPSGGYTF

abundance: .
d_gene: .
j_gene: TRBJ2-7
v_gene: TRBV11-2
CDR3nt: TGTGCCAGCAGCTTAGACGTGCTCTCCTACGAGCAGTACTTC
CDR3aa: CASSLDVLSYEQYF

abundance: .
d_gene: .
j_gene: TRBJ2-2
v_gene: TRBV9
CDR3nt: TGTGCCAGCAGCGTAGTAGGGGGAAATAGGGACGGGGAGCTGTTTTTT
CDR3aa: CASSVVGGNRDGELFF

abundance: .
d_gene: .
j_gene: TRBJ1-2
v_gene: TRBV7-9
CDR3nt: TGTGCCAGCCCCGGGCCTGGGTATGGCTACACCTTC
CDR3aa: CASPGPGYGYTF

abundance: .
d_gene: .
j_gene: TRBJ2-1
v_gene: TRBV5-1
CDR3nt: TGCGCCAGCAGCTTGCCGGAACAGGTAGCGAGCTCCTACAATGAGCAGTTCTTC
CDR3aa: CASSLPEQVASSYNEQFF

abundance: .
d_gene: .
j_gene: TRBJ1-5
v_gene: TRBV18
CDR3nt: TGTGCCAGCTCACCAGGGTCAGGTCATCAGCCCCAGCATTTT
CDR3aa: CASSPGSGHQPQHF

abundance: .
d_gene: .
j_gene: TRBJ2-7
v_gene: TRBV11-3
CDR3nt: TGTGCCAGCGAGTGGGATTTCTCCTACGAGCAGTACTTC
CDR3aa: CASEWDFSYEQYF

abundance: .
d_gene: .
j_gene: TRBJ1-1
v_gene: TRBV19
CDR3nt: TGTGCCAGTAGTCTTTGGGGTCCGGACACTGAAGCTTTCTTT
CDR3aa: CASSLWGPDTEAFF

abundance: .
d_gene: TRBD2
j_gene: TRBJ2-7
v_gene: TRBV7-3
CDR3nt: TGTGCCAGCAGCTCGCCGGGGGAGGGCTCCTACGAGCAGTACTTC
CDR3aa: CASSSPGEGSYEQYF

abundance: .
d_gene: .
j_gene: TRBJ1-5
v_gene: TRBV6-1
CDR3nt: TGTGCCAGCAGTAGACAGGTTAGCAATCAGCCCCAGCATTTT
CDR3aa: CASSRQVSNQPQHF

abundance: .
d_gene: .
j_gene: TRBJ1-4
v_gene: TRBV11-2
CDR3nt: TGTGCCAGCAGCTTCGGAGCAGGGACTGAAAAACTGTTTTTT
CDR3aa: CASSFGAGTEKLFF

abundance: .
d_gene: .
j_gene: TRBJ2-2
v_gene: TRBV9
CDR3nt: TGTGCCAGCAGTAAAGGTCCGAACACCGGGGAGCTGTTTTTT
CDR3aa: CASSKGPNTGELFF

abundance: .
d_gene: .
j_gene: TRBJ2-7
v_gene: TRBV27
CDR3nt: TGTGCCAGCTGGGACGGAGCCTCCTACGAGCAGTACTTC
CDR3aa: CASWDGASYEQYF